The rows below give T cell receptor beta chains drawn from one sample of a study of blood T cell repertoires in COVID-19. Profiled with immunoSEQ multiplex PCR; TCRdb holds only in-frame clones, not every one. This sample carries about 25,000 clones, roughly 85% of them seen once, and the ten largest clones take around 10%. The sequencing sample was made of peripheral blood. The receptors were sampled from a human donor with active COVID-19. The donor label of this sample is uncertain. The CDR3 runs from the conserved cysteine through the conserved F or W. A D gene is named only where the DNA matches it firmly. A clone size is listed for some rows: how often the clone was seen (once, few, many), or a class if it is expanded.

TRBD2	TRBV29-1	TRBJ2-2	-	CSVEDPSSGRAGGELFF	TGCAGCGTTGAAGATCCGTCTAGCGGGAGGGCAGGGGGGGAGCTGTTTTTT
-	TRBV5-1	TRBJ2-7	-	CASSLAWGDSYEQYF	TGCGCCAGCAGCTTGGCCTGGGGGGACTCCTACGAGCAGTACTTC
-	TRBV7-9	TRBJ1-6	-	CASSRGEVDSPLHF	TGTGCCAGCAGCCGGGGGGAGGTAGATTCACCCCTCCACTTT
-	TRBV24-1	TRBJ2-2	-	CATSISGWDTGELFF	TGTGCCACCAGTATCAGCGGGTGGGACACCGGGGAGCTGTTTTTT
TRBD1	TRBV6-2/TRBV6-3	TRBJ1-2	-	CASSTGQGTNYGYTF	TGTGCCAGCAGTACCGGACAGGGGACTAACTATGGCTACACCTTC
-	TRBV14	TRBJ1-5	-	CASSQSSSNQPQHF	TGTGCCAGTAGCCAAAGCTCTAGCAATCAGCCCCAGCATTTT
-	TRBV4-1	TRBJ1-4	-	CASSPRDFNEKLFF	TGCGCCAGCAGCCCCCGAGACTTTAATGAAAAACTGTTTTTT
-	TRBV29-1	TRBJ2-1	once	CSVTWAEGASGYNEQFF	TGCAGCGTGACGTGGGCGGAGGGGGCCTCGGGCTACAATGAGCAGTTCTTC
-	TRBV11-2	TRBJ1-2	-	CASSLFPGDGYTF	TGTGCCAGCAGCTTATTCCCAGGCGACGGCTACACCTTC
-	TRBV7-6	TRBJ2-3	-	CASSLGRITDTQYF	TGTGCCAGCAGCTTAGGGAGAATCACAGATACGCAGTATTTT